These T cell receptor beta chains were read from a single sample in a study of cytomegalovirus exposure and HLA in healthy donors. Assay: immunoSEQ multiplex PCR; the TCRdb copy retains only in-frame clones and omits some. Of about 110,000 clones in the sample, roughly 80% were seen once. Sequenced: PBMCs. Receptor source: a man aged 25-45 years in good health and CMV-seropositive. Both conserved end residues are part of each CDR3. D genes are given only for firm matches. Size tells how often a clone was seen (once, few, many) or the class of an expanded clone, and some rows leave it out.

J gene,V gene,D gene,clone size,CDR3 DNA,CDR3 protein
TRBJ1-6,TRBV18,NA,NA,TGTGCCAGCTCACCTTCCGGGAGCTTTAGGGACTCACCCCTCCACTTT,CASSPSGSFRDSPLHF
TRBJ1-2,TRBV9,NA,NA,TGTGCCAGCAGTTTAGAATTTAACTATGGCTACACCTTC,CASSLEFNYGYTF
TRBJ1-2,TRBV6-1,NA,NA,TGTGCCAGCAGTGAAGGGCGGAGGGCTTCCGATGGCTACACCTTC,CASSEGRRASDGYTF
TRBJ1-1,TRBV5-1,NA,NA,TGCGCCAGCAGCTGGGACGGGAGCCCGGGCACTGAAGCTTTCTTT,CASSWDGSPGTEAFF
TRBJ2-3,TRBV14,TRBD2,once,TGTGCCAGCAGCCAACTCGGGGGGAGCACAGATACGCAGTATTTT,CASSQLGGSTDTQYF
TRBJ1-5,TRBV5-1,NA,once,TGCGCCAGCAGATATGGGCAGAATCAGCCCCAGCATTTT,CASRYGQNQPQHF
TRBJ1-2,TRBV5-6,NA,NA,TGTGCCAGCAGCCGCCAACAGGTTAACTATGGCTACACCTTC,CASSRQQVNYGYTF
TRBJ2-2,TRBV5-6,TRBD2,NA,TGTGCCAGCAGCCCTTCGGGCGGGGGGGGACACTTAAACACCGGGGAGCTGTTTTTT,CASSPSGGGGHLNTGELFF
TRBJ2-5,TRBV5-1,TRBD2,NA,TGCGCCAGCAGCTCTAGCGGGGGCAGGGAGACCCAGTACTTC,CASSSSGGRETQYF
TRBJ2-1,TRBV28,TRBD1,NA,TGTGCCAGTCTACCCTCCGCCGGGACAGGGACTTACAATGAGCAGTTCTTC,CASLPSAGTGTYNEQFF
TRBJ1-5,TRBV7-8,NA,NA,TGTGCCAGCAGCCTCGGGACTGATCATCAGCCCCAGCATTTT,CASSLGTDHQPQHF
TRBJ2-7,TRBV4-1,NA,NA,TGCGCCAGCAGCCCGGGTCGGCTGTGGGGCGGCGAGCAGTACTTC,CASSPGRLWGGEQYF
TRBJ2-3,TRBV25-1,NA,NA,TGTGCCAGCAGTTTTAGCAGGGCGGTAGATACGCAGTATTTT,CASSFSRAVDTQYF
TRBJ2-7,TRBV27,TRBD1,NA,TGTGCCAGCAGTTTATCGATACAGGGGACCTACGAGCAGTACTTC,CASSLSIQGTYEQYF
TRBJ1-2,TRBV29-1,NA,NA,TGCAGCGTTGAAACAGGCCAAACCTATGGCTACACCTTC,CSVETGQTYGYTF
TRBJ2-3,TRBV2,TRBD2,NA,TGTGCCAGCAGTTCTTTACCCGGGACTAGCGGCACAGATACGCAGTATTTT,CASSSLPGTSGTDTQYF
TRBJ1-4,TRBV6-6,NA,NA,TGTGCCAGCAGTTTACAGGTCCCGGCGGATGAAAAACTGTTTTTT,CASSLQVPADEKLFF
TRBJ2-2,TRBV18,NA,NA,TGTGCCAGCTCCCAGTGGGGGCTGAGCGGGGAGCTGTTTTTT,CASSQWGLSGELFF
TRBJ2-1,TRBV9,NA,NA,TGTGCCACCAACAGGGTGTCCTACAATGAGCAGTTCTTC,CATNRVSYNEQFF
TRBJ2-3,TRBV7-9,NA,NA,TGTGCCAGCAGCTCAGACCTGGCGGCAGATACGCAGTATTTT,CASSSDLAADTQYF
TRBJ1-2,TRBV5-1,NA,NA,TGCGCCAGCAGCTTGGAGGGGCCGTACACCTTC,CASSLEGPYTF
TRBJ1-1,TRBV9,NA,NA,TGTGCCAGCAGCCTCAGGGTAGGGACTGAAGCTTTCTTT,CASSLRVGTEAFF
TRBJ2-7,TRBV13,TRBD1,NA,TGTGCCAGCAGCCCCCGGGACAGCTCCTACGAGCAGTACTTC,CASSPRDSSYEQYF
TRBJ1-1,TRBV5-6,NA,few,TGTGCCAGCAGCTTCCGGGGGAACACTGAAGCTTTCTTT,CASSFRGNTEAFF
TRBJ2-5,TRBV7-7,NA,NA,TGTGCTGGCAGCTCCGACTACGCCGTCCAGTACTTC,CAGSSDYAVQYF
TRBJ2-5,TRBV7-2,NA,few,TGTGCCAGCAGCTTTGGACAGTCCAGGGAGCAGTACTTC,CASSFGQSREQYF
TRBJ2-4,TRBV7-9,NA,NA,TGTGCCAGCAGCTTAGGGGAGAATGCGGCCAAAAACATTCAGTACTTC,CASSLGENAAKNIQYF
TRBJ1-3,TRBV7-9,TRBD1,NA,TGTGCCAGCAGCTTAGGAACACAGGGGGCGCTGGGAAACACCATATATTTT,CASSLGTQGALGNTIYF